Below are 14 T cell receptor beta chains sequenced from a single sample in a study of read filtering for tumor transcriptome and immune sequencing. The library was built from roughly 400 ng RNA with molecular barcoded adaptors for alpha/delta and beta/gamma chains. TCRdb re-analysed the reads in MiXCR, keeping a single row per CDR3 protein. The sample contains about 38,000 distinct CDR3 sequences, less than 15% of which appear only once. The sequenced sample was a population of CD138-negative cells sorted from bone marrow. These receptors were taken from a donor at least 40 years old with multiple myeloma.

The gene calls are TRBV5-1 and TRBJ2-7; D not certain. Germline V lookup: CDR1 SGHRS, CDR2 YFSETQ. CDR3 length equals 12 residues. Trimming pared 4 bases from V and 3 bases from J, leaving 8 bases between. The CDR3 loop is CASSRDIYEQYF. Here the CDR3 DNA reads TGCGCCAGCAGCCGCGACATCTACGAGCAGTACTTC.

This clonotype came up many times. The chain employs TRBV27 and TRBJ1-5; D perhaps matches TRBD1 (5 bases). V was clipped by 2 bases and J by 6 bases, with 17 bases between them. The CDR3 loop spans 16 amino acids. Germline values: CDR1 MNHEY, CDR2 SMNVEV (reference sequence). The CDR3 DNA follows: TGTGCCAGCAGTTTAAGTGGAACAGGCCGTGGTCAGCCCCAGCATTTT. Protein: CASSLSGTGRGQPQHF.

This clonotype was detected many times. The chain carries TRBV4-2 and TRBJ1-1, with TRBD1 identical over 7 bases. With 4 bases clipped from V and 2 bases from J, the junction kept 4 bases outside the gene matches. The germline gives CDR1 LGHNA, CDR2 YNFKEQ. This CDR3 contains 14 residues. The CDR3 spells CASSLRDSNTEAFF. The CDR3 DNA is TGTGCCAGCAGCCTAAGGGACAGCAACACTGAAGCTTTCTTT.

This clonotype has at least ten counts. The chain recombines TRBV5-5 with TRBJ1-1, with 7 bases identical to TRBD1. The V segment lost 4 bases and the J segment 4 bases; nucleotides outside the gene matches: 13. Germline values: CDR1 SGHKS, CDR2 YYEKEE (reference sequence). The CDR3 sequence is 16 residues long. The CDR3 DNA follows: TGTGCCAGCAGCCCGAGGCCCACAGGGGATGGCACTGAAGCTTTCTTT. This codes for CASSPRPTGDGTEAFF.

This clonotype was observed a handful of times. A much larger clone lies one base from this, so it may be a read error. Here the CDR3 DNA reads TGTGCCAGCAGGAAGACTAACTTCTCCTACAATGAGCAGTTCTTC. Its protein product is CASRKTNFSYNEQFF. V is TRBV2 and J is TRBJ2-1; possible D gene TRBD2, 5 bases. Trimming pared 6 bases from V and 0 bases from J, leaving 12 bases between. The CDR3 has 15 residues. CDR1 is SNHLY and CDR2 is FYNNEI in the germline V gene.

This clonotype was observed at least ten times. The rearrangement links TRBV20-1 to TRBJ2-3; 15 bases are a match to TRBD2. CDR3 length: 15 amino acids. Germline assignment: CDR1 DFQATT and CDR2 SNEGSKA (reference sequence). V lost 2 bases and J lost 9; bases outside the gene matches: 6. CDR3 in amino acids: CSARPTGTSGGTQYF. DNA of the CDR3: TGCAGTGCTAGACCTACGGGGACTAGCGGGGGGACGCAGTATTTT.

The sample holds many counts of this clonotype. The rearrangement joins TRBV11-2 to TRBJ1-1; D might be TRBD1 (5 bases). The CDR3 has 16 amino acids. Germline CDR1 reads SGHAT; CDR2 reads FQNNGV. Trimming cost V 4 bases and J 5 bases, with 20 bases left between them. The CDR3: CASSSIRGRTATEAFF. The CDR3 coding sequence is TGTGCCAGCAGCTCGATAAGGGGCCGGACGGCTACTGAAGCTTTCTTT.

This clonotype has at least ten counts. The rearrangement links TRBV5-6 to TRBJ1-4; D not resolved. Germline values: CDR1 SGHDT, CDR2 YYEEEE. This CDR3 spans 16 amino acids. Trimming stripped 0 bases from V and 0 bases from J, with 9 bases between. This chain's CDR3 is CASSLGSVSTNEKLFF. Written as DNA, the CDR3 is TGTGCCAGCAGCTTGGGTTCGGTATCAACTAATGAAAAACTGTTTTTT.

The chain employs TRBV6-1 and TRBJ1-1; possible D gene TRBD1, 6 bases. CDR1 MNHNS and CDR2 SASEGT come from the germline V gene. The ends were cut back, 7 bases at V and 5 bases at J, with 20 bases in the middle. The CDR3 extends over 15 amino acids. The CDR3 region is CASTEDRIRRTEAFF. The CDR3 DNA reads TGTGCCAGCACCGAAGACAGGATAAGGAGGACTGAAGCTTTCTTT.

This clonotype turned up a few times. The DNA of the CDR3 is TGCGCCAGCAGAAAGACAGGGTCGAGCTACGAGCAGTACTTC. Translation gives CASRKTGSSYEQYF. The chain employs TRBV4-1 and TRBJ2-7, with 7 bases identical to TRBD1. This CDR3 has 14 amino acids. The germline gives CDR1 MGHRA, CDR2 YSYEKL. V lost 6 bases and J lost 3; bases outside the gene matches: 8.

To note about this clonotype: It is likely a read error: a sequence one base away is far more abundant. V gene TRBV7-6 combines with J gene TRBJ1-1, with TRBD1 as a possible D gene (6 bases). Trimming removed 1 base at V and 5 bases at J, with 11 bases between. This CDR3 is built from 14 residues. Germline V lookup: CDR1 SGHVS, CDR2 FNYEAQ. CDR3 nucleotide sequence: TGTGCCAGCAGCTTAGGGGGGCGCGGGACTGAAGCTTTCTTT. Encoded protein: CASSLGGRGTEAFF. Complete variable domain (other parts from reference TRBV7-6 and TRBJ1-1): GAGVSQSPRYKVTKRGQDVALRCDPISGHVSLYWYRQALGQGPEFLTYFNYEAQQDKSGLPNDRFSAERPEGSISTLTIQRTEQRDSAMYRCASSLGGRGTEAFFGQGTRLTVV.

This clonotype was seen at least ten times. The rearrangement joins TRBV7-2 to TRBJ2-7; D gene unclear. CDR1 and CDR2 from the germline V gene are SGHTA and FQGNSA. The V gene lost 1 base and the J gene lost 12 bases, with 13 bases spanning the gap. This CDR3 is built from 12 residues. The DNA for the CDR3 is TGTGCCAGCAGCTTAGGCCTATCGAGGCGGTACTTC. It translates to CASSLGLSRRYF.

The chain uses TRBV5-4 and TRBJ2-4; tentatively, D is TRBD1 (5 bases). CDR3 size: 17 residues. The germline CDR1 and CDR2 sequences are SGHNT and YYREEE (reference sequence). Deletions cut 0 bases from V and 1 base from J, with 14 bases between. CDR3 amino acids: CASSLASSSGAKNIQYF. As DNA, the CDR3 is TGTGCCAGCAGCTTGGCTTCCTCATCAGGGGCCAAAAACATTCAGTACTTC.

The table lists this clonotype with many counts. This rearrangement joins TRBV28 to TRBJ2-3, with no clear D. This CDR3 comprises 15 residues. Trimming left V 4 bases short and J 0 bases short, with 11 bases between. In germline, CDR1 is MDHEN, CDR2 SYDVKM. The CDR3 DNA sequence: TGTGCCAGCAGTTCTTACAGAACTAGCACAGATACGCAGTATTTT. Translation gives CASSSYRTSTDTQYF.